The 7 T cell receptor beta chains in this list originate from one sample, sequenced in a study of CD8 T cells in Susac syndrome. Random hexamers were used to reverse transcribe an amount of about 0.5 to 1 ug RNA. One entry per CDR3 protein, called by TCRdb with MiXCR from the immunoSEQ multiplex PCR reads. This table holds about 400,000 distinct CDR3 sequences, around 85% found once. The sequencing sample was made of CD8+ T cells from PBMCs. These receptors were obtained from a human donor with multiple sclerosis.

In its sample, this clonotype was seen a few times. The J gene is TRBJ2-7, the V gene TRBV30; D is undetermined. The germline gives CDR1 GTSNPN, CDR2 SVGIG (reference sequence). Trimming stripped 0 bases from V and 7 bases from J, with 10 bases between. This CDR3 contains 12 residues. The CDR3 bases are TGTGCCTGGAGTGTCGAGTTGAGGGAGCAGTACTTC. This codes for CAWSVELREQYF.

This clonotype has only one observation. The chain is built from TRBV10-3 and TRBJ2-3, with 11 bases that match TRBD2. The germline V gene has CDR1 ENHRY and CDR2 SYGVKD. The CDR3 sequence is 11 residues long. V shed 8 bases, J shed 8 bases, and the junction held 0 bases outside the gene matches. The CDR3 nucleotides are TGTGCCATCCTAGCGGGAGGTACGCAGTATTTT. Its protein is CAILAGGTQYF.

This clonotype was counted a single time. J is TRBJ2-1 and V is TRBV27; 7 bases line up with TRBD2. CDR3 length equals 14 residues. Germline V gives CDR1 MNHEY, CDR2 SMNVEV (reference sequence). With V trimmed by 5 bases and J by 5 bases, 6 bases remained unmatched. The CDR3 loop reads CASSEREWHNEQFF. The CDR3 coding sequence is TGTGCCAGCAGTGAGCGGGAATGGCACAATGAGCAGTTCTTC.

CDR3 loop: CASSEHPGNYGYTF. The CDR3 DNA reads TGCGCCAGCAGTGAGCATCCAGGGAACTATGGCTACACCTTC. V and J are TRBV10-2 and TRBJ1-2; D is possibly TRBD1 (5 bases). The length of the CDR3 is 14 residues. Germline values: CDR1 WSHSY, CDR2 SAAADI. Trimming took off 2 bases at V and 2 bases at J, with 9 bases between the two ends.

V usage is TRBV7-9 and J usage is TRBJ1-4; TRBD1 aligns across 10 bases. The V and J ends lost 5 bases and 7 bases, in that order; junction bases with no gene match: 7. Germline V gene sequence: CDR1 SEHNR, CDR2 FQNEAQ (reference sequence). There are 15 residues in the CDR3. CDR3 amino acids: CASSLPTGGTEKLFF. The CDR3 DNA is TGTGCCAGCAGCCTACCGACAGGGGGCACTGAAAAACTGTTTTTT.

The chain joins TRBV7-9 to TRBJ2-1, with 9 bases fitting TRBD1. Trimming at V came to 4 bases and at J to 10 bases, leaving 14 bases not matched to a gene. Germline CDR1 SEHNR, CDR2 FQNEAQ (reference sequence). The CDR3 has 16 residues. CDR3 nucleotide sequence: TGTGCCAGCAGCTCCGAATCCGGGACAGGGCCGCGAGAGCAGTTCTTC. Its protein product is CASSSESGTGPREQFF.

The chain recombines TRBV14 with TRBJ2-2, with D hard to call. There are 15 residues in the CDR3. Trimming took off 0 bases at V and 2 bases at J, with 7 bases between the two ends. CDR1 SGHDN and CDR2 FVKESK come from the germline V gene. CDR3 in amino acids: CASSQEGSNTGELFF. DNA for the CDR3: TGTGCCAGCAGCCAAGAGGGTTCCAACACCGGGGAGCTGTTTTTT.